Listed below are T cell receptor beta chains from one sample, sequenced in a study of circulating CD8 cells and anti-PD-1 response in melanoma. From the reads, TCRdb called clonotypes with MiXCR, one entry per CDR3 protein. The repertoire includes roughly 320 distinct CDR3 sequences, about an eighth of them detected once, and roughly 60% sits in the top ten. The input for sequencing was CD8+ T cells from PBMCs, taken at baseline or after one month of anti-PD-1 therapy (not recorded which). Receptors were obtained from a human donor with melanoma. The CDR3 runs from the conserved cysteine through the conserved F or W. Each record gives: clone size, D gene, V gene, J gene, CDR3 protein, CDR3 DNA. D genes are given only for firm matches. Where a row states a size, it is once, few, many or the class of an expanded clone; other rows omit it.

large	TRBD2	TRBV11-1	TRBJ2-1	CASSPKRGGFINEQFF	TGTGCCAGCAGCCCTAAGCGGGGGGGCTTCATAAATGAGCAGTTCTTC
medium-sized	TRBD2	TRBV19	TRBJ2-1	CASTPGGSSYNEQFF	TGTGCCAGTACCCCCGGGGGGAGCTCCTACAATGAGCAGTTCTTC
medium-sized	NA	TRBV7-2	TRBJ2-7	CASSLFGYYEQYF	TGTGCCAGCAGCTTATTCGGGTACTACGAGCAGTACTTC
large	TRBD1	TRBV19	TRBJ1-2	CASSFQGAFDYGYTF	TGTGCCAGTAGTTTCCAGGGGGCGTTCGACTATGGCTACACCTTC
medium-sized	TRBD1	TRBV4-2	TRBJ1-2	CASSPTGQGAVGYTF	TGTGCCAGCAGCCCCACCGGACAGGGGGCGGTGGGCTACACCTTC
few	TRBD2	TRBV5-4	TRBJ2-1	CASSSGLAGAGNEQFF	TGTGCCAGCAGCTCCGGACTAGCGGGGGCGGGTAATGAGCAGTTCTTC
medium-sized	NA	TRBV20-1	TRBJ2-3	CSALLEITDTQYF	TGCAGTGCTCTCCTGGAGATTACAGATACGCAGTATTTT
hyperexpanded	NA	TRBV12-5	TRBJ1-5	CASGSGWGGNQPQHF	TGTGCTAGTGGCTCCGGATGGGGTGGCAATCAGCCCCAGCATTTT
NA	TRBD2	TRBV7-9	TRBJ2-7	CASSFGGGREQYF	TGTGCCAGCAGCTTTGGCGGGGGTCGTGAGCAGTACTTC
large	TRBD2	TRBV7-2	TRBJ2-7	CASSLGASGAYEQYF	TGTGCCAGCAGCTTAGGGGCTAGCGGGGCCTACGAGCAGTACTTC
large	TRBD1	TRBV12-3/TRBV12-4	TRBJ2-7	CASSGTGGSSISYEQYF	TGTGCCAGCTCCGGGACAGGGGGCTCATCGATTTCCTACGAGCAGTACTTC
NA	TRBD2	TRBV27	TRBJ2-5	CASSPTVAGAETQYF	TGTGCCAGTTCACCCACGGTAGCGGGGGCAGAGACCCAGTACTTC
medium-sized	NA	TRBV30	TRBJ1-2	CAWDSNYGYTF	TGTGCCTGGGATAGTAACTATGGCTACACCTTC
NA	NA	TRBV5-4	TRBJ2-5	CASSLLETQYF	TGTGCCAGCAGCTTGTTGGAGACCCAGTACTTC
large	NA	TRBV1	TRBJ2-3	CTSSQVGSSGPTDTQYF	TGCACCAGCAGCCAAGTTGGTTCTAGCGGGCCCACAGATACGCAGTATTTT
large	NA	TRBV4-1	TRBJ2-7	CASSQVWQGEYEQYF	TGCGCCAGCAGCCAAGTGTGGCAGGGAGAGTACGAGCAGTACTTC
medium-sized	TRBD1	TRBV19	TRBJ2-1	CASIYRDRVDNEQFF	TGTGCCAGTATCTACCGGGACAGGGTCGACAATGAGCAGTTCTTC
few	NA	TRBV20-1	TRBJ2-3	CSAKSSTDTQYF	TGCAGTGCTAAGAGTAGCACAGATACGCAGTATTTT
medium-sized	TRBD2	TRBV20-1	TRBJ2-3	CSATLKGGLAGSTDTQYF	TGCAGTGCTACCTTAAAGGGAGGACTAGCGGGGAGCACAGATACGCAGTATTTT